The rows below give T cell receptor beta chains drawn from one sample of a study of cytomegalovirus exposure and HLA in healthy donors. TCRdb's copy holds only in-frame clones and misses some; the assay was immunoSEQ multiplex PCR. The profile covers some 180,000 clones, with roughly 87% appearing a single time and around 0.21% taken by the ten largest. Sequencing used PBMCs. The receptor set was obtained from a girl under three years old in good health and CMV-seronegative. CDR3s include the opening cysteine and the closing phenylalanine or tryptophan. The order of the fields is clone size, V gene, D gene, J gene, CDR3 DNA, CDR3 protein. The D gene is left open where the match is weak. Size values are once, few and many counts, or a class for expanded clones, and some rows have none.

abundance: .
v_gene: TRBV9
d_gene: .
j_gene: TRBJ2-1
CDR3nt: TGTGCCAGCAGCGTAGGCGGGTCCAAGGAGTACAATGAGCAGTTCTTC
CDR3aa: CASSVGGSKEYNEQFF

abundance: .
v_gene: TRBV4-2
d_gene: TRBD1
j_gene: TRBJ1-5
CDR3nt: TGTGCCAGCAGCCAAGAGGGACAGAGCAATCAGCCCCAGCATTTT
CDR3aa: CASSQEGQSNQPQHF

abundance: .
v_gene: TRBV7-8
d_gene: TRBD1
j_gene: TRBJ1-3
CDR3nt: TGTGCCAGCAGCCTAGACAGGGAACGTATCTCTGGAAACACCATATATTTT
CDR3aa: CASSLDRERISGNTIYF

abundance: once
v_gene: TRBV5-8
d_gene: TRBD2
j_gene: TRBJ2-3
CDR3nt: TGTGCCAGCAGCTTGGCCGTGACTAGCGGGGGGGCCGGCACAGATACGCAGTATTTT
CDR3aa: CASSLAVTSGGAGTDTQYF

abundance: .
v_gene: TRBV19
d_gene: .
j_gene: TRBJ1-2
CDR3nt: TGTGCCAGTAGCCCTACAGGGTCGGATTACTATGGCTACACCTTC
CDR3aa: CASSPTGSDYYGYTF

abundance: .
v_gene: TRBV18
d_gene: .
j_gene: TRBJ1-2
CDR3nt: TGTGCCAGCTCACCGGTTCGCCAGGATGGGTATGGCTACACCTTC
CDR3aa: CASSPVRQDGYGYTF

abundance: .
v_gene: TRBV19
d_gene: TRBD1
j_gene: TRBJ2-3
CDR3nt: TGTGCCAGTAGTATCTGGACAGGACAGACAGATACGCAGTATTTT
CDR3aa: CASSIWTGQTDTQYF

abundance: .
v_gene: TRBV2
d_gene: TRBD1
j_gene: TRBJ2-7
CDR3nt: TGTGCCAGCAGTCGGACCGGGACAGGGGTCTTCTACGAGCAGTACTTC
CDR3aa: CASSRTGTGVFYEQYF

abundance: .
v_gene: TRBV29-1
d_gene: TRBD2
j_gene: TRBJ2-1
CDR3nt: TGCAGCGGCGTTAGCGGGGAGAGCTCCTACAATGAGCAGTTCTTC
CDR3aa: CSGVSGESSYNEQFF

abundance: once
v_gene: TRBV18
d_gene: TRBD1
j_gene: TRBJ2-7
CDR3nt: TGTGCCAGCTCACCGATGGGACAGGGGGCCTACGAGCAGTACTTC
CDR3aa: CASSPMGQGAYEQYF

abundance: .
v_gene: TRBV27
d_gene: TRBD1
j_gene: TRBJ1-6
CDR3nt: TGTGCCAGCAGTAGAACCGGGACAGGCTTTAATTCACCCCTCCACTTT
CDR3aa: CASSRTGTGFNSPLHF

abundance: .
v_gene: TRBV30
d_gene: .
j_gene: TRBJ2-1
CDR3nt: TGTGCCTGGAGTGGTACCCTCCGGGACAACTCCTACAATGAGCAGTTCTTC
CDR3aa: CAWSGTLRDNSYNEQFF

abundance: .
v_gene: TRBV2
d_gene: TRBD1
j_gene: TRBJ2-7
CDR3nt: TGTGCCAGCAGGGGATTGACGGACAGGGACCCTAGAAAGCAGTACTTC
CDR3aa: CASRGLTDRDPRKQYF

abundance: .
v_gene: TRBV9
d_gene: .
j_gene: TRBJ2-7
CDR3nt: TGTGCCAGCAGCGAGGGGTTCGTCCTATCCGAGCAGTACTTC
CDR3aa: CASSEGFVLSEQYF

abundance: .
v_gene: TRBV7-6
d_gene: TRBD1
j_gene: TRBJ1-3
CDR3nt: TGTGCCAGCAGCTTAAGGTCTGGGACAGGGAATACCTCTGGAAACACCATATATTTT
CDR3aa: CASSLRSGTGNTSGNTIYF

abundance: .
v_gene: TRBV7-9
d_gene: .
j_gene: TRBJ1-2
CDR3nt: TGTGCCAGCAGCTTAGCACTAGGTCCTATGCCAGCGCTTTATGGCTACACCTTC
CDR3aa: CASSLALGPMPALYGYTF

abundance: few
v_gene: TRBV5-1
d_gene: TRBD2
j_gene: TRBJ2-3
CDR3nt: TGCGCCAGCAGCTTGGGACTAGCGGAAAGCACAGATACGCAGTATTTT
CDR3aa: CASSLGLAESTDTQYF

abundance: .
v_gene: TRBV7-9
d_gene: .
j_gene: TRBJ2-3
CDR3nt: TGTGCCAGCAGCTTACAGGGGTCAGATACGCAGTATTTT
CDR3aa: CASSLQGSDTQYF

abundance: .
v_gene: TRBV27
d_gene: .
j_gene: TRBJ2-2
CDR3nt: TGTGCCAGCAGTTTACGGGGGGCCTTCGGGGAGCTGTTTTTT
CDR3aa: CASSLRGAFGELFF

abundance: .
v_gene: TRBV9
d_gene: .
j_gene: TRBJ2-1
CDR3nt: TGTGCCAGCAGCGTAGCGACTAGTCGACGAAATGAGCAGTTCTTC
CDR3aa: CASSVATSRRNEQFF

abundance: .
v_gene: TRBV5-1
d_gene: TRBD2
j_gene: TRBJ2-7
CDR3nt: TGCGCCAGCAGTAGACTAGCGGAGTACGAGCAGTACTTC
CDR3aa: CASSRLAEYEQYF

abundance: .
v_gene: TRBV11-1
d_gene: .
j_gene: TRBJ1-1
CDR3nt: TGTGCCAGCTCCCAGGACGGGGAAATAGCTTTCTTT
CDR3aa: CASSQDGEIAFF

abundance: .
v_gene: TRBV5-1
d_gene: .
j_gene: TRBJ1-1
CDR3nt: TGCGCCAGCAGCTTGGTGGTTACAGGGAACACTGAAGCTTTCTTT
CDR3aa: CASSLVVTGNTEAFF

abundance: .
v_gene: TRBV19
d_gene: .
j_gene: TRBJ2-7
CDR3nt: TGTGCCAGTAGTATAAAGCTAGGGGCCGCAGGGGCGAACGAGCAGTACTTC
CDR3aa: CASSIKLGAAGANEQYF

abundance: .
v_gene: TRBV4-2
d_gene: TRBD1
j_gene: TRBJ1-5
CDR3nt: TGTGCCAGCAGCCAAGTCGGACAGGACAGGAGCAATCAGCCCCAGCATTTT
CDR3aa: CASSQVGQDRSNQPQHF

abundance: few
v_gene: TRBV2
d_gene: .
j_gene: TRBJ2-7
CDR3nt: TGTGCCAGCAGTGTCCAGTACGAGCAGTACTTC
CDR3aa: CASSVQYEQYF

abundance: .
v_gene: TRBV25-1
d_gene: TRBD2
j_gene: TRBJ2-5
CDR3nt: TGTGCCAGCAGCTTAGCGGGAGGATCAGAGACCCAGTACTTC
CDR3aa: CASSLAGGSETQYF

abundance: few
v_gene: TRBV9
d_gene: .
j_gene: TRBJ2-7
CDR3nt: TGTGCCAGCAGCGTAGGGTCTAGGTTCCCCTACGAGCAGTACTTC
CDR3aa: CASSVGSRFPYEQYF